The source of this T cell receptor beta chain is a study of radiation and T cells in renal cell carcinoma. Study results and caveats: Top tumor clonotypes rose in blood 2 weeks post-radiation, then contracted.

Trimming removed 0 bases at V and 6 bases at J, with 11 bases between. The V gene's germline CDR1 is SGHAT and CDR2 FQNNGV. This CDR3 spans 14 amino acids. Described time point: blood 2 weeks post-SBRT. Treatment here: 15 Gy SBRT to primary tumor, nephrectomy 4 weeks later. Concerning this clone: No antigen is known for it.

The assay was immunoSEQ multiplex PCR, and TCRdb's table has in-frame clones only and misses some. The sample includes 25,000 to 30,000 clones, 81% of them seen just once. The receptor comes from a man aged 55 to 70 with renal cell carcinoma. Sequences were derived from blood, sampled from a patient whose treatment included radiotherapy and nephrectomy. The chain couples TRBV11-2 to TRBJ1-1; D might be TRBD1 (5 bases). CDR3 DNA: TGTGCCAGCAGCTTAGATGGCAGGGACCCTGAAGCTTTCTTT. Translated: CASSLDGRDPEAFF.